Each of the 22 T cell receptor beta chains below was sequenced from the same sample in a study of control samples from healthy donors and cancer patients. The protocol was immunoSEQ multiplex PCR, while the TCRdb copy is restricted to in-frame clones and leaves out a portion. The sample has roughly 130,000 clones, about 93% seen once. Sequencing was performed on PBMCs. Source of these receptors: a man aged 50-59 years with head and neck cancer.

The chain uses TRBV7-8 and TRBJ2-7; D gene unclear. Trimming pared 5 bases from V and 6 bases from J, leaving 14 bases between. The CDR3 sequence is 13 residues long. From germline, CDR1 is SGHVS and CDR2 FQNEAQ. The CDR3 loop is CASSPSGLREQYF. CDR3 coding DNA: TGTGCCAGCAGCCCTTCAGGTTTACGCGAGCAGTACTTC.

The CDR3 here is CATSRDSGGANTGELFF. The CDR3 DNA reads as TGTGCCACCAGCAGAGATTCCGGGGGGGCGAACACCGGGGAGCTGTTTTTT. V is TRBV15 and J is TRBJ2-2, with 8 bases fitting TRBD2. V was clipped by 0 bases and J by 0 bases; unmatched bases: 3. There are 17 residues in the CDR3. The germline CDR1 and CDR2 sequences are LNHNV and YYDKDF (reference sequence).

V is TRBV18 and J is TRBJ2-7; tentative D call: TRBD1 (6 bases). V was clipped by 5 bases and J by 3 bases, with 14 bases between them. CDR3 length equals 14 residues. Germline assignment: CDR1 KGHSH and CDR2 LQKENI. CDR3 residues: CASSSRDTHYEQYF. CDR3 DNA: TGTGCCAGCTCATCTAGGGACACTCACTACGAGCAGTACTTC.

This chain links TRBV4-3 with TRBJ1-4; D perhaps matches TRBD1 (5 bases). Germline CDR1 reads LGHNA; CDR2 reads YSLEER. V gave up 1 base and J gave up 3 bases, with 6 bases separating them. The length of the CDR3 is 14 residues. The CDR3 region is CASSQGQSNEKLFF. CDR3 DNA sequence: TGCGCCAGCAGCCAAGGACAGTCTAATGAAAAACTGTTTTTT.

This sequence joins TRBV9 and TRBJ1-2; the D gene is possibly TRBD1 (5 bases). CDR1 and CDR2 (germline): SGDLS, YYNGEE. V was trimmed by 4 bases and J by 2 bases, leaving 18 bases between them. The CDR3 covers 16 residues. CDR3 nucleotides: TGTGCCAGCAGCCCAGAAGTAGGGACGTCGAACTATGGCTACACCTTC. Protein sequence: CASSPEVGTSNYGYTF.

This rearrangement joins TRBV6-2 or TRBV6-3 to TRBJ2-7; 9 bases match TRBD2. The J segment lost 2 bases and the V segment lost 2 bases, leaving 4 bases of the junction unmatched. Per the germline V gene, CDR1 is MNHEY and CDR2 is SVGEGT. The CDR3 length is 15 residues. The CDR3 nucleotides are TGTGCCAGCAGTTACGTACTAGCGGGCGCCTACGAGCAGTACTTC. This gives the protein CASSYVLAGAYEQYF.

This chain connects TRBV5-1 to TRBJ1-1; a weak D match, TRBD1 (5 bases). CDR1 SGHRS and CDR2 YFSETQ come from the germline V gene. V was trimmed by 8 bases and J by 0 bases, leaving 11 bases between them. CDR3 size: 13 residues. CDR3 nucleotide sequence: TGCGCCAGTACCGGGACCATGAACACTGAAGCTTTCTTT. Encoded protein: CASTGTMNTEAFF.

The V and J genes are TRBV9 and TRBJ2-1; D perhaps matches TRBD2 (6 bases). Looked up from germline, CDR1 is SGDLS and CDR2 is YYNGEE. The CDR3 loop spans 15 amino acids. Trimming cost V 4 bases and J 1 base, with 12 bases left between them. The CDR3 protein is CASSPRGSSYNEQFF. DNA of the CDR3: TGTGCCAGCAGCCCGCGGGGATCTTCCTACAATGAGCAGTTCTTC.

V and J are TRBV3-1 (or the pseudogene TRBV3-2) and TRBJ1-2; maybe TRBD1 (5 bases). This CDR3 comprises 12 residues. Trimming removed 3 bases from V and 4 bases from J, with 6 bases in between. Germline-derived CDR1 and CDR2 are LGHDT and YNNKEL (reference sequence). The CDR3 loop reads CASSQGTYGYTF. For the CDR3, the DNA is TGTGCCAGCAGCCAGGGGACCTATGGCTACACCTTC.

The J gene is TRBJ2-5, the V gene TRBV5-8; 11 positions agree with TRBD1. Germline V CDR1 and CDR2: SGHTS, YDEGEE. J lost 5 bases, V lost 2 bases, and 5 bases had no gene match. CDR3 length: 15 amino acids. This CDR3 is CASSFRTGGWETQYF. The CDR3 DNA follows: TGTGCCAGCAGCTTCAGGACAGGGGGCTGGGAGACCCAGTACTTC. Looking up the rest from reference TRBV5-8 and TRBJ2-5 gives the full variable domain: EAGVTQSPTHLIKTRGQQATLRCSPISGHTSVYWYQQALGLGLQFLLWYDEGEERNRGNFPPRFSGRQFPNYSSELNVNALELEDSALYLCASSFRTGGWETQYFGPGTRLLVL.

The chain joins TRBV25-1 to TRBJ2-7; D is unclear. From germline, CDR1 is MGHDK and CDR2 SYGVNS. Trimming pared 5 bases from V and 3 bases from J, leaving 11 bases between. The CDR3 contains 13 residues. The chain's CDR3 is CASSFSGRYEQYF. DNA for the CDR3: TGTGCCAGCAGTTTCTCCGGCCGCTACGAGCAGTACTTC.

V and J are TRBV18 and TRBJ2-5; TRBD1 matches 9 bases. This CDR3 is built from 13 residues. Losses at the gene ends were 4 bases for V and 5 bases for J; bases not matched to a gene: 2. Per the germline V gene, CDR1 is KGHSH and CDR2 is LQKENI. CDR3 sequence: CASSRTGVETQYF. CDR3 DNA: TGTGCCAGCTCACGGACAGGGGTCGAGACCCAGTACTTC.

This chain uses TRBV6-2 or TRBV6-3 with TRBJ2-1; D is undetermined. Germline assignment: CDR1 MNHEY and CDR2 SVGEGT. The germline V and J ends were trimmed by 3 bases and 4 bases, with 10 bases remaining between them. The CDR3 runs to 14 residues. The chain's CDR3 is CASSYAPSYNEQFF. The CDR3 DNA reads TGTGCCAGCAGTTATGCTCCATCTTACAATGAGCAGTTCTTC.

The V call is TRBV21-1, the J call TRBJ1-6. TRBV21-1 is a recognized pseudogene. CDR3 length: 13 residues. The CDR3, as DNA: TGTGCCAGCAGCAAAGTTCGGGATTCACCCCTCCACTTT. Amino acids: CASSKVRDSPLHF.

J is TRBJ1-2 and V is TRBV6-5; TRBD1 aligns across 8 bases. Germline V gene sequence: CDR1 MNHEY, CDR2 SVGAGI. This CDR3 has 14 amino acids. V dropped 5 bases and J dropped 5; count of bases not matched to a gene: 7. CDR3 residues: CASSLGQGGYGYTF. The CDR3 DNA reads TGTGCCAGCAGTCTCGGACAGGGCGGGTATGGCTACACCTTC.

The chain employs TRBV7-4 and TRBJ1-1; D unresolved. Looked up from germline, CDR1 is SGHVT and CDR2 is SQSDAQ. CDR3 size: 17 residues. Trimming took 2 bases from V and 7 from J, leaving 23 bases between them. CDR3 sequence reads: CASSLLPIFRPSCEAFF. CDR3 nucleotide sequence: TGTGCCAGCAGCTTACTCCCCATATTTCGCCCGTCCTGTGAAGCTTTCTTT. The whole variable domain, filled in from reference TRBV7-4 and TRBJ1-1, reads GAGVSQSPRYKVAKRGRDVALRCDSISGHVTLYWYRQTLGQGSEVLTYSQSDAQRDKSGRPSGRFSAERPERSVSTLKIQRTEQGDSAVYLCASSLLPIFRPSCEAFFGQGTRLTVV.

The CDR3 spells CATIKEVRNTEAFF. The DNA of the CDR3 is TGTGCCACCATTAAGGAGGTGAGGAACACTGAAGCTTTCTTT. This rearrangement joins TRBV6-5 to TRBJ1-1; unclear D gene. Germline values: CDR1 MNHEY, CDR2 SVGAGI. The CDR3 covers 14 residues. V was trimmed by 10 bases and J by 1 base, leaving 16 bases between them.

This clone came up a few times. Other DNA sequences of this sample code for an identical CDR3. V and J are TRBV28 and TRBJ2-7; no firm D call. The CDR3 length is 14 residues. V lost 6 bases and J lost 2, with 14 bases in between. Germline CDR1 MDHEN, CDR2 SYDVKM. In DNA, the CDR3 is TGTGCCAGCAGGGCTACGGGCGGTCCCTACGAGCAGTACTTC. Protein sequence: CASRATGGPYEQYF.

The chain couples TRBV5-6 to TRBJ1-6, with D perhaps TRBD1 (6 bases). Germline V CDR1 and CDR2: SGHDT, YYEEEE. This CDR3 spans 13 amino acids. V was clipped by 3 bases and J by 10 bases, with 11 bases between them. CDR3 in amino acids: CASSWGHVSPLHF. CDR3 sequence (DNA): TGTGCCAGCAGCTGGGGACACGTCTCACCCCTCCACTTT. Variable domain in full (rest from reference TRBV5-6 and TRBJ1-6): DAGVTQSPTHLIKTRGQQVTLRCSPKSGHDTVSWYQQALGQGPQFIFQYYEEEERQRGNFPDRFSGHQFPNYSSELNVNALLLGDSALYLCASSWGHVSPLHFGNGTRLTVT.

The chain has TRBV7-2 and TRBJ2-1, with 12 nucleotides matching TRBD2. Germline CDR1 and CDR2: SGHTA and FQGNSA. J lost 8 bases, V lost 1 base, and 9 bases had no gene match. The CDR3 totals 17 residues. The CDR3, as DNA: TGTGCCAGCAGCTTAGTAGCTCTAGCGGGGGGGCCACATGAGCAGTTCTTC. Protein: CASSLVALAGGPHEQFF.

V and J are TRBV5-6 and TRBJ2-7; D is undetermined. Trimming shortened V by 2 bases and J by 3 bases, and 9 bases separated the two germline ends. CDR1 and CDR2 (germline): SGHDT, YYEEEE. This CDR3 is 13 amino acids long. The CDR3 region is CASSFPQDYEQYF. The CDR3 bases are TGTGCCAGCAGCTTCCCGCAGGACTACGAGCAGTACTTC. Complete variable domain (other parts from reference TRBV5-6 and TRBJ2-7): DAGVTQSPTHLIKTRGQQVTLRCSPKSGHDTVSWYQQALGQGPQFIFQYYEEEERQRGNFPDRFSGHQFPNYSSELNVNALLLGDSALYLCASSFPQDYEQYFGPGTRLTVT.

The chain links TRBV19 to TRBJ1-2; D possibly corresponds to TRBD1 (5 bases). The length of the CDR3 is 20 residues. CDR1 LNHDA and CDR2 SQIVND come from the germline V gene (reference sequence). Between the trimmed V and J ends, which lost 3 bases and 4 bases, there was a span of 30 bases. CDR3 DNA: TGTGCCAGTAGTATCAAGAGGAGAGGAGGGGCTTCGTCAGGGATCTATGGCTACACCTTC. Translated: CASSIKRRGGASSGIYGYTF.